Listed here are 18 T cell receptor beta chains from one sample, sequenced in a study of blood T cell repertoires in COVID-19. The data were produced by immunoSEQ multiplex PCR, yet TCRdb's version contains in-frame clones alone and is incomplete. Found here are approximately 65,000 clones, about 80% of them singletons; the top ten hold about 24%. The sequenced sample was peripheral blood. The receptors stem from a human donor in a cohort sampled during active COVID-19.

The chain joins TRBV6-2 or TRBV6-3 to TRBJ1-1; the D gene is possibly TRBD1 (5 bases). Trimming cost V 5 bases and J 4 bases, with 14 bases left between them. This CDR3 is built from 14 residues. Germline CDR1 and CDR2: MNHEY and SVGEGT. The CDR3 protein is CASSLPGGGTEAFF. The CDR3 DNA is TGTGCCAGCAGTCTCCCTGGGGGAGGCACTGAAGCTTTCTTT.

This chain joins TRBV4-2 and TRBJ2-5, with TRBD2 matching over 9 bases. This CDR3 has 17 residues. The J segment lost 5 bases and the V segment lost 0 bases, leaving 10 bases of the junction unmatched. Per germline, CDR1 LGHNA and CDR2 YNFKEQ. The CDR3 loop is CASSQDTFSGSVETQYF. The CDR3 coding sequence is TGTGCCAGCAGCCAAGATACTTTTAGCGGGAGTGTGGAGACCCAGTACTTC.

The V and J genes are TRBV18 and TRBJ2-2; possibly TRBD2 for D (6 bases). CDR1 is KGHSH and CDR2 is LQKENI in the germline V gene. V shed 2 bases and J shed 4 bases, with 11 bases lying between them. The CDR3 consists of 15 residues. The CDR3 sequence: CASSPAGQATGELFF. CDR3 in DNA: TGTGCCAGCTCACCAGCGGGGCAGGCCACCGGGGAGCTGTTTTTT.

V usage is TRBV2 and J usage is TRBJ2-7; the match to TRBD2 covers 11 bases. CDR1 is SNHLY and CDR2 is FYNNEI in the germline V gene. V shed 2 bases, J shed 6 bases, and the junction held 6 bases outside the gene matches. The CDR3 loop spans 15 amino acids. The DNA for the CDR3 is TGTGCCAGCAGTGAACCGGGACTAGCGGTCGGCGAGCAGTACTTC. Amino acid sequence: CASSEPGLAVGEQYF.

This clone was seen many times. This chain uses TRBV7-2 with TRBJ1-2; D may be TRBD1 (5 bases). The germline gives CDR1 SGHTA, CDR2 FQGNSA. The V gene lost 5 bases and the J gene lost 8 bases, with 18 bases spanning the gap. The CDR3 spans 14 residues. The CDR3 loop reads CASSPAGGVSGYTF. DNA for the CDR3: TGTGCCAGCAGCCCCGCTGGGGGGGTTAGCGGCTACACCTTC.

The rearrangement joins TRBV2 to TRBJ1-5; D gene uncertain. This CDR3 has 13 amino acids. CDR1 and CDR2 (germline): SNHLY, FYNNEI. V was trimmed by 7 bases and J by 8 bases, leaving 15 bases between them. DNA of the CDR3: TGTGCCAGCAATAAAGGGAGCCTGGAGCCCCAGCATTTT. This sequence encodes CASNKGSLEPQHF.

This chain links TRBV30 with TRBJ1-4; a possible D gene is TRBD1 (5 bases). Trimming took 0 bases from V and 8 from J, leaving 16 bases between them. Germline CDR1 reads GTSNPN; CDR2 reads SVGIG (reference sequence). The CDR3 runs 15 residues. CDR3 amino acids: CAWSVRGGVGEKLFF. DNA of the CDR3: TGTGCCTGGAGTGTAAGAGGAGGGGTCGGAGAAAAACTGTTTTTT.

V and J are TRBV2 and TRBJ2-7; D uncertain. This CDR3 has 12 residues. Trimming took 4 bases from V and 3 from J, leaving 7 bases between them. Per germline, CDR1 SNHLY and CDR2 FYNNEI. CDR3 loop: CASSALNYEQYF. The CDR3 bases are TGTGCCAGCAGTGCCCTTAACTACGAGCAGTACTTC.

The rearrangement joins TRBV28 to TRBJ2-1; D gene unclear. The CDR3 is 13 residues long. Germline V CDR1 and CDR2: MDHEN, SYDVKM. Trimming pared 8 bases from V and 4 bases from J, leaving 12 bases between. The CDR3 is CASRRDTYNEQFF. In DNA form, the CDR3 reads TGTGCCAGCCGCAGAGACACATACAATGAGCAGTTCTTC.

The sample holds a few counts of this clone. The gene calls are TRBV28 and TRBJ1-2; TRBD1 agrees at 7 bases. Germline V gene sequence: CDR1 MDHEN, CDR2 SYDVKM. This CDR3 region has 15 residues. Losses at the gene ends were 2 bases for V and 5 bases for J; bases not matched to a gene: 8. CDR3 loop: CASSLGLQGRYGYTF. The DNA for the CDR3 is TGTGCCAGCAGTTTAGGCCTACAGGGGAGGTATGGCTACACCTTC.

The chain recombines TRBV18 with TRBJ2-7; tentative D call: TRBD1 (6 bases). The CDR3 contains 16 residues. Trimming removed 1 base from V and 3 bases from J, with 16 bases in between. CDR1 and CDR2 from the germline V gene are KGHSH and LQKENI. This CDR3 reads CASSPRQDSLNYEQYF. In nucleotides, the CDR3 is TGTGCCAGCTCACCACGGCAGGACAGCCTAAACTACGAGCAGTACTTC.

The chain couples TRBV18 to TRBJ1-2; TRBD1 matches 7 bases. Germline V lookup: CDR1 KGHSH, CDR2 LQKENI. With V trimmed by 6 bases and J by 8 bases, 9 bases remained unmatched. There are 13 residues in the CDR3. CDR3 bases: TGTGCCAGCTCTCCGGACAGGTTCTCAGGCTACACCTTC. It encodes CASSPDRFSGYTF.

V is TRBV19 and J is TRBJ1-2, with 7 positions matching TRBD1. The CDR3 sequence is 16 residues long. The V and J ends lost 3 bases and 8 bases, in that order; junction bases with no gene match: 15. In germline, CDR1 is LNHDA, CDR2 SQIVND (reference sequence). CDR3 sequence: CASSIREQGLFRGYTF. The CDR3 nucleotides read TGTGCCAGTAGTATCCGGGAACAGGGGCTGTTTCGGGGCTACACCTTC.

The chain employs TRBV2 and TRBJ2-7; TRBD2 agrees at 14 bases. The CDR3 length is 15 residues. Germline assignment: CDR1 SNHLY and CDR2 FYNNEI. The ends lost 6 bases at V and 3 bases at J; junction bases unmatched: 4. CDR3 protein: CASRGTSGSVYEQYF. In DNA, the CDR3 is TGTGCCAGCAGGGGGACTAGCGGGAGTGTCTACGAGCAGTACTTC.

The genes are TRBV5-1 and TRBJ2-1, with 7 bases that match TRBD1. V lost 4 bases, J lost 6 bases, and 4 bases stayed unmatched. The V gene's germline CDR1 is SGHRS and CDR2 YFSETQ. The CDR3 contains 13 residues. CDR3 amino acids: CASSPGDSNEQFF. CDR3 nucleotides: TGCGCCAGCAGCCCCGGGGACAGCAATGAGCAGTTCTTC.

The chain uses TRBV7-8 and TRBJ2-1; 9 bases agree with TRBD2. The trim removed 1 base at V and 0 bases at J, leaving 1 base unmatched. Germline lookup yields CDR1 SGHVS and CDR2 FQNEAQ. The CDR3 spans 16 residues. The CDR3 protein is CASSLVSGSSYNEQFF. The CDR3 region has the DNA TGTGCCAGCAGCTTAGTTAGCGGGAGCTCCTACAATGAGCAGTTCTTC.

The V call is TRBV25-1, the J call TRBJ2-2, with 7 bases that match TRBD1. J lost 6 bases, V lost 1 base, and 11 bases had no gene match. Germline V gene sequence: CDR1 MGHDK, CDR2 SYGVNS. The CDR3 is 17 residues long. In DNA, the CDR3 is TGTGCCAGCAGTGAATGGGATGGAAGGGGGCCGGCCGGGGAGCTGTTTTTT. Amino acids: CASSEWDGRGPAGELFF.

This CDR3 is CASSPRPGEEQYF. In DNA, the CDR3 is TGTGCCAGTAGCCCCCGGCCTGGGGAGGAGCAGTACTTC. The chain couples TRBV19 to TRBJ2-7; D perhaps matches TRBD2 (5 bases). The CDR3 totals 13 residues. Per the germline V gene, CDR1 is LNHDA and CDR2 is SQIVND (reference sequence). V lost 6 bases, J lost 7 bases, and 16 bases lay in between.